The source of this T cell receptor beta chain is a study of blood T cell repertoires in COVID-19. V dropped 6 bases and J dropped 1 base, with 6 bases sitting between them. The CDR3 is made up of 11 amino acids. The germline V gene encodes CDR1 SQVTM and CDR2 ANQGSEA. Regarding this clone: This CDR3 is also generated by other DNA sequences in the sample.

The assay was immunoSEQ multiplex PCR, and TCRdb's table has in-frame clones only and misses some. The sample lists about 170,000 clones, around 81% occurring once. The V gene is TRBV29-1, the J gene TRBJ1-1; unclear D gene. Sequenced sample: peripheral blood. This clonotype was sampled from a woman of 80 years or more with COVID-19, enrolled during active disease. CDR3 DNA: TGCAGCGTCCGAGAGAACACTGAAGCTTTCTTT. Its translation is CSVRENTEAFF. The complete variable domain, with remaining parts taken from reference TRBV29-1 and TRBJ1-1, reads SAVISQKPSRDICQRGTSLTIQCQVDSQVTMMFWYRQQPGQSLTLIATANQGSEATYESGFVIDKFPISRPNLTFSTLTVSNMSPEDSSIYLCSVRENTEAFFGQGTRLTVV.